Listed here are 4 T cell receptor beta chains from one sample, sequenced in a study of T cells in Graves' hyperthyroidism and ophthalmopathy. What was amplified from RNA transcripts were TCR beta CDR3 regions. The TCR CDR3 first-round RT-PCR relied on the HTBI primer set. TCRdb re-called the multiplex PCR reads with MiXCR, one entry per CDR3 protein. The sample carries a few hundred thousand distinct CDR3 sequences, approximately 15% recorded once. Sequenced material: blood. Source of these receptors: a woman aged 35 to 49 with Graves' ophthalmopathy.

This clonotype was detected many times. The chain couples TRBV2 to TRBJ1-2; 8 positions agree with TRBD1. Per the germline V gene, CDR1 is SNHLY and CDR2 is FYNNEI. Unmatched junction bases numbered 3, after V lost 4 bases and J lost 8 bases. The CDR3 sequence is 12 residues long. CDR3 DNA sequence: TGTGCCAGCAGTGGGACAGGGTTCGGCTACACCTTC. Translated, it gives CASSGTGFGYTF.

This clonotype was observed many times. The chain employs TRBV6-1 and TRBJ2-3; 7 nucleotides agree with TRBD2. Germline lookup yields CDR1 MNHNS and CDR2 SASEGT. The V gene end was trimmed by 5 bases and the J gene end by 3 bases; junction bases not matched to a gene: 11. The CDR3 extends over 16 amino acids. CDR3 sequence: CASSYYAGVETDTQYF. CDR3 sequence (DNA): TGTGCCAGCAGTTATTATGCGGGAGTAGAGACAGATACGCAGTATTTT.

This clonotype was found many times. The chain's CDR3 is CASSVQANTEAFF. The CDR3 DNA sequence: TGTGCCAGCAGTGTTCAGGCAAACACTGAAGCTTTCTTT. The genes are TRBV2 and TRBJ1-1; D gene unclear. The CDR3 totals 13 residues. Germline-derived CDR1 and CDR2 are SNHLY and FYNNEI. V lost 4 bases to trimming and J lost 2 bases, with 8 bases between them. The whole variable domain, filled in from reference TRBV2 and TRBJ1-1, reads EPEVTQTPSHQVTQMGQEVILRCVPISNHLYFYWYRQILGQKVEFLVSFYNNEISEKSEIFDDQFSVERPDGSNFTLKIRSTKLEDSAMYFCASSVQANTEAFFGQGTRLTVV.

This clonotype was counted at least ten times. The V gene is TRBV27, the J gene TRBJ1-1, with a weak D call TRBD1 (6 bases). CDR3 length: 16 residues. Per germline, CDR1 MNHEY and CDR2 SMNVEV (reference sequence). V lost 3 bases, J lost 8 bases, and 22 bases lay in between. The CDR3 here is CASSFGQPPQGFEAFF. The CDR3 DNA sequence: TGTGCCAGCAGTTTCGGACAGCCTCCCCAGGGGTTCGAAGCTTTCTTT.